Presented here are 13 T cell receptor beta chains from one specimen sequenced in a study of shared clonotypes between healthy human individuals. Profiling relied on immunoSEQ multiplex PCR, and the TCRdb table lists in-frame clones only, not all of them. The table records 400,000 to 550,000 clones, around 79% of them present only once. Sequences were obtained from PBMCs. These receptors were collected from a woman in her 40s in good health. Some clones in this sample may be carry-over from other donors' samples.

This clone was seen just once. J is TRBJ1-1 and V is TRBV19; 7 bases align to TRBD1. The CDR3 consists of 13 residues. Germline CDR1 is LNHDA and CDR2 is SQIVND (reference sequence). V lost 6 bases and J lost 3; bases outside the gene matches: 4. The CDR3 protein is CASSMTGYTEAFF. CDR3 nucleotide sequence: TGTGCCAGTAGCATGACAGGGTACACTGAAGCTTTCTTT.

This clone has only one observation. The chain recombines TRBV21-1 with TRBJ1-1. TRBV21-1 is marked as a pseudogene. The CDR3 sequence is 10 residues long. CDR3 sequence (DNA): TGTGCCAGCGATCCCCCTCGGACCCTCTTT. Translation gives CASDPPRTLF.

V usage is TRBV29-1 and J usage is TRBJ2-2; 13 nucleotides line up with TRBD2. The trim removed 7 bases at V and 7 bases at J, leaving 3 bases unmatched. This CDR3 contains 13 residues. CDR1 and CDR2 from the germline V gene are SQVTM and ANQGSEA. This CDR3 is CSAGTSGDGELFF. The CDR3 DNA is TGCAGCGCCGGGACTAGCGGGGACGGGGAGCTGTTTTTT.

This clone has a single count. The chain carries TRBV15 and TRBJ2-7; 9 positions agree with TRBD1. Trimming removed 6 bases from V and 7 bases from J; junction bases left unmatched: 7. This CDR3 comprises 13 residues. Germline assignment: CDR1 LNHNV and CDR2 YYDKDF (reference sequence). The DNA for the CDR3 is TGTGCCACCAGTTTGGGACAGGGCTTAGAGCAGTACTTC. Its translation is CATSLGQGLEQYF.

This chain joins TRBV7-2 and TRBJ2-7; no firm D call. This CDR3 is 15 amino acids long. V was trimmed by 3 bases and J by 0 bases, leaving 12 bases between them. CDR1 SGHTA and CDR2 FQGNSA come from the germline V gene. CDR3 residues: CASSFGRLSSYEQYF. DNA for the CDR3: TGTGCCAGCAGCTTCGGACGGTTGAGCTCCTACGAGCAGTACTTC.

J is TRBJ2-7 and V is TRBV30, with TRBD1 matching over 8 bases. The length of the CDR3 is 13 residues. Germline V gene lookup returns CDR1 GTSNPN and CDR2 SVGIG (reference sequence). V was pared by 5 bases and J by 4 bases, with 7 bases of the junction left unmatched. The CDR3 sequence: CAWAGQGAYEQYF. The CDR3 nucleotides are TGTGCCTGGGCGGGGCAGGGGGCTTACGAGCAGTACTTC.

The chain joins TRBV2 to TRBJ2-5; D is unclear. The CDR3 consists of 14 residues. Germline lookup yields CDR1 SNHLY and CDR2 FYNNEI. V was shortened by 8 bases and J by 4 bases, with 17 bases between the two germline ends. The CDR3 nucleotides are TGTGCCAGCCCGAGGTCTAGGGATGGAGAGACCCAGTACTTC. Residues: CASPRSRDGETQYF.

The V call is TRBV29-1, the J call TRBJ2-1, with D possibly matching TRBD1 (6 bases). CDR1 and CDR2 (germline): SQVTM, ANQGSEA. V lost 4 bases to trimming and J lost 7 bases, with 11 bases between them. The CDR3 consists of 12 residues. The CDR3 DNA is TGCAGCGTTGGTCTGAGGGGGAATGAGCAGTTCTTC. Protein: CSVGLRGNEQFF.

The chain joins TRBV28 to TRBJ2-6; D is ambiguous. The germline gives CDR1 MDHEN, CDR2 SYDVKM. The CDR3 contains 16 residues. Between the trimmed V and J ends, which lost 6 bases and 4 bases, there was a span of 16 bases. The CDR3 DNA reads as TGTGCCAGCAGCCTATCTGTGGTCCTAGGGGCCAACGTCCTGACTTTC. Amino acid sequence: CASSLSVVLGANVLTF.

The chain links TRBV27 to TRBJ2-7; 8 nucleotides match TRBD1. The V segment lost 2 bases and the J segment 3 bases; nucleotides outside the gene matches: 3. CDR3 length equals 14 residues. Looked up from germline, CDR1 is MNHEY and CDR2 is SMNVEV (reference sequence). The CDR3 nucleotides are TGTGCCAGCAGTTTAGTACAGGGGGACTACGAGCAGTACTTC. Encoded protein: CASSLVQGDYEQYF.

This clone occurred once. The DNA for the CDR3 is TGCGCCAGCGGTCCCAGGGCCTTACACAATGAGCAGTTCTTC. This codes for CASGPRALHNEQFF. The chain has TRBV10-2 and TRBJ2-1; TRBD1 might be the D (5 bases). The germline V gene encodes CDR1 WSHSY and CDR2 SAAADI. V gave up 8 bases and J gave up 5 bases, with 16 bases separating them. This CDR3 comprises 14 residues.

The sample holds one count of this clone. The chain combines TRBV27 with TRBJ2-6; D uncertain. CDR3 length: 16 residues. Germline V gives CDR1 MNHEY, CDR2 SMNVEV (reference sequence). With 5 bases removed from V and 0 bases from J, the gap between germline ends came to 11 bases. CDR3 nucleotides: TGTGCCAGCAGTCCCTCCCGGGCCTCTGGGGCCAACGTCCTGACTTTC. Translated: CASSPSRASGANVLTF.

About this clone: This clone may be a read error of a much larger clone one base away. The chain joins TRBV30 to TRBJ1-5; D is unclear. CDR1 is GTSNPN and CDR2 is SVGIG in the germline V gene (reference sequence). CDR3 length: 15 residues. The DNA of the CDR3 is TGTGTCTGGAGCGCACTTTTGGGATCCAATCAGCCCCAGCATTTT. Protein sequence: CVWSALLGSNQPQHF.